The source of this TCR beta chain is a study of blood T cell repertoires in COVID-19. For the study at large: Sites across the United States, Italy and Spain contributed samples from acute and convalescent COVID-19. T cells, B-cell-depleted T cells, or PBMCs supplied cDNA or gDNA.

The Seattle patients joined while their infection was active and were tracked longitudinally afterward. The count of this clone is one. The CDR3 is made up of 14 amino acids. The trim removed 5 bases at V and 5 bases at J, leaving 5 bases unmatched. Looked up from germline, CDR1 is SGHNT and CDR2 is YENEEA. Original processing methods: Reference gene primers were amplified, and this amplification served to estimate nucleated cell counts. The protocol was immunoSEQ multiplex PCR, while the TCRdb copy is restricted to in-frame clones and leaves out a portion. The V and J calls and clone size were taken over from that table, and D and trimming were inferred from the DNA. The table records 250,000 to 400,000 clones, roughly 90% of them present only once.

The chain carries TRBV11-3 and TRBJ2-2; 7 bases align to TRBD1. The TCR was taken from a woman in her twenties or thirties with COVID-19, enrolled during active disease. Material for sequencing was peripheral blood. CDR3 bases: TGTGCCAGCAGCCCCGGGACAGCTACCGGGGAGCTGTTTTTT. Protein: CASSPGTATGELFF. The full variable domain, completed using reference TRBV11-3 and TRBJ2-2, is EAGVVQSPRYKIIEKKQPVAFWCNPISGHNTLYWYLQNLGQGPELLIRYENEEAVDDSQLPKDRFSAERLKGVDSTLKIQPAELGDSAVYLCASSPGTATGELFFGEGSRLTVL.